This TCR beta chain stems from a study of control samples from healthy donors and cancer patients. V was trimmed by 6 bases and J by 10 bases, leaving 13 bases between them. This CDR3 is 11 amino acids long. Germline CDR1 SGHDT, CDR2 YYEEEE. Assay: immunoSEQ multiplex PCR; the TCRdb copy retains only in-frame clones and omits some. The sample lists about 94,000 clones, about nine tenths occurring once. This clone has only one observation. The chain joins TRBV5-6 to TRBJ1-1, with D possibly being TRBD1 (5 bases). The TCR comes from a young woman in good health. What was sequenced was blood. CDR3 DNA: TGTGCCAGCAACCAGGGCGTAGCAGCTTTCTTT. Translation: CASNQGVAAFF.